These 10 T cell receptor beta chains originate from one sample sequenced in a study of blood T cell repertoires in COVID-19. Assay used: immunoSEQ multiplex PCR; TCRdb lists only in-frame clones, some missing. The sample has 300,000 to 450,000 clones, roughly 86% seen once. The specimen was peripheral blood. The receptor set was obtained from a human donor in a cohort sampled during active COVID-19.

V gene TRBV6-6 combines with J gene TRBJ1-5; 10 nucleotides align to TRBD1. The germline V gene has CDR1 MNHNY and CDR2 SVGAGI (reference sequence). The CDR3 is 16 residues long. The V segment lost 7 bases and the J segment 0 bases; nucleotides outside the gene matches: 6. The CDR3 spells CASTGDRGYSNQPQHF. The CDR3 DNA reads TGTGCCAGCACTGGGGACAGGGGATATAGCAATCAGCCCCAGCATTTT.

The gene calls are TRBV19 and TRBJ1-4, with 7 bases lining up with TRBD1. The CDR3 covers 13 residues. J gave up 11 bases and V 1 base, and 4 bases lay outside the gene matches. CDR1 and CDR2 (germline): LNHDA, SQIVND (reference sequence). DNA of the CDR3: TGTGCCAGTAGTATAGTTCAGGGGGATAAACTGTTTTTT. Protein sequence: CASSIVQGDKLFF.

This clone was observed a single time. CDR3 sequence reads: CASRSDRGDTEAFF. The DNA for the CDR3 is TGTGCCAGCAGGAGTGACAGGGGGGACACTGAAGCTTTCTTT. The J gene is TRBJ1-1, the V gene TRBV2, with 9 bases fitting TRBD1. The CDR3 totals 14 residues. CDR1 is SNHLY, CDR2 FYNNEI, per germline. V was pared by 6 bases and J by 3 bases, with 5 bases of the junction left unmatched. Based on the CDR3 plus reference TRBV2 and TRBJ1-1, the full variable domain is EPEVTQTPSHQVTQMGQEVILRCVPISNHLYFYWYRQILGQKVEFLVSFYNNEISEKSEIFDDQFSVERPDGSNFTLKIRSTKLEDSAMYFCASRSDRGDTEAFFGQGTRLTVV.

This clone has more than one count but fewer than ten. This chain uses TRBV18 with TRBJ2-1; 8 nucleotides match TRBD2. Germline V gene data show CDR1 as KGHSH and CDR2 as LQKENI. The V gene end was trimmed by 2 bases and the J gene end by 5 bases; junction bases not matched to a gene: 2. The CDR3 runs 14 residues. CDR3 DNA: TGTGCCAGCTCACCATCAGCGGGAGACAATGAGCAGTTCTTC. Residues: CASSPSAGDNEQFF.

The chain combines TRBV7-8 with TRBJ1-1; TRBD1 aligns across 7 bases. The CDR3 consists of 14 residues. J lost 0 bases, V lost 6 bases, and 4 bases had no gene match. CDR1 and CDR2 (germline): SGHVS, FQNEAQ. The chain's CDR3 is CASSPGTVNTEAFF. CDR3 nucleotide sequence: TGTGCCAGCAGTCCCGGGACAGTGAACACTGAAGCTTTCTTT.

V is TRBV6-5 and J is TRBJ2-1; 9 nucleotides line up with TRBD2. CDR3 length: 13 residues. Losses at the gene ends were 6 bases for V and 7 bases for J; bases not matched to a gene: 4. CDR1 and CDR2 (germline): MNHEY, SVGAGI. CDR3 sequence reads: CASRQAGGNEQFF. The CDR3 DNA sequence: TGTGCCAGCAGGCAAGCGGGGGGAAATGAGCAGTTCTTC.

This chain connects TRBV9 to TRBJ2-2; D not certain. V dropped 2 bases and J dropped 9 bases, with 8 bases sitting between them. Per the germline V gene, CDR1 is SGDLS and CDR2 is YYNGEE. The CDR3 totals 12 residues. The CDR3 spells CASSVSSRELFF. As DNA, the CDR3 is TGTGCCAGCAGCGTTAGTTCCCGGGAGCTGTTTTTT.

The chain recombines TRBV6-5 with TRBJ2-3; TRBD1 might be the D (5 bases). CDR3 length: 14 amino acids. Trimming removed 4 bases from V and 5 bases from J, with 13 bases in between. Looked up from germline, CDR1 is MNHEY and CDR2 is SVGAGI. The CDR3, as DNA: TGTGCCAGCAGTTCAAACATAGGGGTAGATACGCAGTATTTT. Protein product: CASSSNIGVDTQYF.

The chain combines TRBV5-5 with TRBJ2-5, with D possibly matching TRBD1 (6 bases). Between the trimmed V and J ends, which lost 4 bases and 5 bases, there was a span of 15 bases. CDR3 length equals 14 residues. Per germline, CDR1 SGHKS and CDR2 YYEKEE (reference sequence). This CDR3 is CASSPTGPGETQYF. The CDR3, as DNA: TGTGCCAGCAGCCCGACAGGCCCCGGGGAGACCCAGTACTTC.

V gene TRBV10-2 combines with J gene TRBJ2-7; perhaps TRBD2 as D (5 bases). The V gene's germline CDR1 is WSHSY and CDR2 SAAADI. Trimming left V 3 bases short and J 0 bases short, with 24 bases between. The CDR3 extends over 19 amino acids. CDR3 loop: CASSERRLLASSSSYEQYF. The CDR3 nucleotides read TGCGCCAGCAGTGAACGGAGACTCCTGGCTAGCTCCAGCTCCTACGAGCAGTACTTC.